This T cell receptor (beta chain) stems from a study of T cell responses to AZD1222 COVID-19 vaccine. TCRdb's table, derived via immunoSEQ multiplex PCR, lists solely in-frame clones and lacks some. The top ten hold under 4% of the sample, which has some 150,000 clones, approximately 90% seen once. From germline, CDR1 is SGDLS and CDR2 YYNGEE. V was shortened by 0 bases and J by 3 bases, with 9 bases between the two germline ends. The CDR3 contains 14 residues. Study-level findings and limits: Repertoire samples came only from after the peak T cell response.

Turning to this clone: Its matching antigen is unknown.

This chain joins TRBV9 and TRBJ1-1; no definite D call. The sequencing used peripheral blood, collected on day 0 of AZD1222 vaccination. This receptor was taken from an adult in good health. The CDR3 region is CASSVGSDHTEAFF. The CDR3 DNA follows: TGTGCCAGCAGCGTAGGCTCAGATCACACTGAAGCTTTCTTT.